One and the same sample provided the 2 T cell receptor beta chains below, sequenced in a study of blood T cell repertoires in COVID-19. Sequenced by immunoSEQ multiplex PCR; TCRdb stores in-frame clones only, minus some. This sample carries 270,000 or so clones, approximately 86% of them seen once, and the ten largest clones take under 3%. Sequences were obtained from PBMCs or T cells enriched from blood (not recorded which). These receptors were taken from a woman aged 18-29 years who had recovered from COVID-19.

The chain links TRBV11-2 to TRBJ1-5, with a possible D match to TRBD1 (6 bases). V was clipped by 6 bases and J by 6 bases, with 18 bases between them. Germline V gene data show CDR1 as SGHAT and CDR2 as FQNNGV. The CDR3 length is 15 residues. CDR3 region: CASSSNLGAGQPQHF. DNA for the CDR3: TGTGCCAGCAGTTCGAATTTGGGGGCAGGTCAGCCCCAGCATTTT.

The chain recombines TRBV24-1 with TRBJ1-1, with 7 nucleotides matching TRBD1. There are 13 residues in the CDR3. Germline values: CDR1 KGHDR, CDR2 SFDVKD. V was clipped by 5 bases and J by 5 bases; unmatched bases: 4. The CDR3 nucleotides are TGTGCCACCAGTGCCGCAGGGGGGACTGAAGCTTTCTTT. Its protein product is CATSAAGGTEAFF.